The subject of this entry is one T cell receptor beta chain. Between the trimmed V and J ends, which lost 11 bases and 0 bases, there was a span of 14 bases. Germline V lookup: CDR1 LGHNT, CDR2 FRNRAP. CDR3 size: 14 residues. Profiled with immunoSEQ multiplex PCR; TCRdb holds only in-frame clones, not every one. The table lists around 16,000 clones, 45% to 70% of them singletons, with more than 9.5% in the top ten. This entry belongs to a study of radiation and T cells in renal cell carcinoma. Described treatment: treatment-naive control, cytoreductive nephrectomy. Control tumors came from treatment-naive patients without prior radiation. Controls included a few female and over ten male donors, resected 2011 to 2014.

This clonotype was obtained from a man in his forties or fifties with renal cell carcinoma. The specimen comprised tumor tissue, sampled from a patient whose treatment was nephrectomy without radiotherapy. This sequence joins TRBV12-5 and TRBJ2-4, with TRBD1 as a possible D gene (5 bases). The CDR3: CAGRTREAKNIQYF. In nucleotides, the CDR3 is TGTGCTGGCCGCACCAGGGAAGCCAAAAACATTCAGTACTTC.